A selection of T cell receptor beta chains follows, all from one sample in a study of shared clonotypes between healthy human individuals. The method was immunoSEQ multiplex PCR; TCRdb's version includes in-frame clones alone and lacks a portion of them. The repertoire consists of 2 million to 2.5 million clones, with around 93% occurring once and the leading ten covering 0.37%. Sequenced material: naive CD4+ T cells from PBMCs. The receptors come from a man aged 18 to 35 in good health. Some clones in this sample may be carry-over from other donors' samples. CDR3s include the opening cysteine and the closing phenylalanine or tryptophan. The D gene is left open where the match is weak. Not all rows give a size; the values are once, few, many and, for expanded clones, a class.

clone size,J gene,D gene,V gene,CDR3 length,CDR3 DNA,CDR3 protein
-,TRBJ2-7,TRBD2,TRBV4-1,18,TGCGCCAGCAGCCAAGACGGCCCGGGGACTAGATACCCCGCCGACCAGTACTTC,CASSQDGPGTRYPADQYF
-,TRBJ1-1,TRBD1,TRBV5-1,15,TGCGCCAGCAATACCGGGACAGTCGGCGGCACTGAAGCTTTCTTT,CASNTGTVGGTEAFF
-,TRBJ2-1,-,TRBV9,15,TGTGCCAGCAGCGTAGTGGGGAGGCTGTACAATGAGCAGTTCTTC,CASSVVGRLYNEQFF
-,TRBJ1-5,-,TRBV29-1,12,TGCAGCGTTGGGGGGGCTAATCAGCCCCAGCATTTT,CSVGGANQPQHF
-,TRBJ2-6,-,TRBV6-6,14,TGTGCCAGCAGTTGGGGTTCTGGGGCCAACGTCCTGACTTTC,CASSWGSGANVLTF
-,TRBJ2-2,-,TRBV21-1,15,-,CASGAGPQKPGSCFF
few,TRBJ1-1,TRBD1,TRBV9,18,TGTGCCAGCAGCGTATCTCCCCTTGACAGGGGGCCGGACACTGAAGCTTTCTTT,CASSVSPLDRGPDTEAFF
-,TRBJ1-4,-,TRBV11-3,13,TGTGCCAGCAGCCGAGGACAGAATGAAAAACTGTTTTTT,CASSRGQNEKLFF
-,TRBJ2-5,-,TRBV13,13,TGTGCCAGCAGCTTAGGCAGGATGACAACCCAGTACTTC,CASSLGRMTTQYF
once,TRBJ2-1,-,TRBV5-1,15,TGCGCCAGCAGCTTGCCCTCCCCTGATGTGCGGGAGCAGTTCTTC,CASSLPSPDVREQFF
-,TRBJ1-2,-,TRBV5-5,16,TGTGCCAGCAGCTTGGAGCCGACGTCGGGGGTCTATGGCTACACCTTC,CASSLEPTSGVYGYTF
-,TRBJ2-5,-,TRBV2,12,TGTGCCAGCAAGGGGGACCAAGAGACCCAGTACTTC,CASKGDQETQYF
-,TRBJ2-7,TRBD1,TRBV18,15,TGTGCCAGCTCATCCCTAAAGGGACAGGGAAACGAGCAGTACTTC,CASSSLKGQGNEQYF
few,TRBJ2-3,-,TRBV5-4,13,TGTGCCAGCAGCTTGTACAGCACAGATACGCAGTATTTT,CASSLYSTDTQYF
-,TRBJ2-4,TRBD1,TRBV5-1,16,TGCGCCAGCAGCTTGACGACAGGGGGAGGCAAAAACATTCAGTACTTC,CASSLTTGGGKNIQYF
-,TRBJ1-2,-,TRBV5-1,15,TGCGCCAGCAGCTCCAGGACAGCCGACGTCTATGGCTACACCTTC,CASSSRTADVYGYTF
-,TRBJ2-7,TRBD2,TRBV18,14,TGTGCCAGCTCACCAGGGACTAGACGGTACGAGCAGTACTTC,CASSPGTRRYEQYF
-,TRBJ2-7,-,TRBV5-1,13,TGCGCCAGCAGCTTGGGTCCGGGTAACGAGCAGTACTTC,CASSLGPGNEQYF
-,TRBJ2-1,-,TRBV28,12,TGTGCCAGCAGGGCGTCCTACAATGAGCAGTTCTTC,CASRASYNEQFF
-,TRBJ2-3,-,TRBV7-2,15,TGTGCCAGCAGCTTGCCAAGCGGGTTCACAGATACGCAGTATTTT,CASSLPSGFTDTQYF
-,TRBJ2-3,-,TRBV21-1,16,TGTGCCAGCAGCAAAGGTCCCGGGATAAGCACAGATACGCAGTATTTT,CASSKGPGISTDTQYF
-,TRBJ2-7,TRBD2,TRBV11-2,14,TGTGCCAGCAGCTTAGAACTAGCGGGGTACGAGCAGTACTTC,CASSLELAGYEQYF
-,TRBJ2-5,-,TRBV5-1,13,TGCGCCAGCAGGTCGGGTTTCGGGGAGACCCAGTACTTC,CASRSGFGETQYF
-,TRBJ2-2,-,TRBV11-2,15,TGTGCCAGCAGCTTTTACGGGACGAACACCGGGGAGCTGTTTTTT,CASSFYGTNTGELFF
once,TRBJ2-1,TRBD2,TRBV19,16,TGTGCCAGTAGTATAGATCAGGGGCTAGCGGGAAATGAGCAGTTCTTC,CASSIDQGLAGNEQFF